A selection of T cell receptor beta chains follows, all from one sample in a study of CD8+ T cells in alopecia areata. TCRdb keeps only in-frame clones here, not all; method: immunoSEQ multiplex PCR. This sample carries roughly 19,000 clones, 60% to 80% of them seen once, and the ten largest clones take 6.1%. The specimen comprised skin, sampled at week 0. These receptors originate from a human donor with alopecia areata. Both conserved end residues are part of each CDR3. D genes are given only for firm matches. The size field is filled for only some rows; it gives once, few, many or a size class.

V	size	J	D	DNA	CDR3
TRBV4-3	medium-sized	TRBJ2-2	TRBD1	TGCGCCAGCAGCCATGGGACAGCCGGGGAGCTGTTTTTT	CASSHGTAGELFF
TRBV12-5	once	TRBJ2-6	NA	TGTGCTAGTGGCAGCTCTGGGGCCAACGTCCTGACTTTC	CASGSSGANVLTF
TRBV5-6	NA	TRBJ1-1	NA	TGTGCCAGCAGCTACTACGGTTCCCAGTTGAACACTGAAGCTTTCTTT	CASSYYGSQLNTEAFF
TRBV18	NA	TRBJ2-3	NA	TGTGCCAGCTCACCTTGGGAACAGGGAGATACGCAGTATTTT	CASSPWEQGDTQYF
TRBV11-1	NA	TRBJ2-1	NA	TGTGCCAGCAGCTTAGATGGGGGCCCCTACAATGAGCAGTTCTTC	CASSLDGGPYNEQFF
TRBV7-2	medium-sized	TRBJ1-2	NA	TGTGCCAGCACCTCCCCTGGGGCCGGCGGCTACACCTTC	CASTSPGAGGYTF
TRBV7-7	NA	TRBJ2-1	TRBD2	TGTGCTAGCAGCTTAGAAGGCTTGGGCGGGGGGAACCGGTACAATGAGCAGTTCTTC	CASSLEGLGGGNRYNEQFF
TRBV2	NA	TRBJ2-7	NA	TGTGCCAGCAGCTTCTACGAGCAGTACTTC	CASSFYEQYF
TRBV5-4	NA	TRBJ2-3	TRBD2	TGTGCCAGCAGCGGGGGGACTAGCGTTAGGGACACAGATACGCAGTATTTT	CASSGGTSVRDTDTQYF
TRBV19	NA	TRBJ2-1	NA	TGTGCCAGTAGCCCTGAGATACACGAATGGGGTGAGCAGTTCTTC	CASSPEIHEWGEQFF
TRBV6-5	NA	TRBJ1-2	TRBD1	TGTGCCAGCAGTTACCAAGGGGGCGGCTACACCTTC	CASSYQGGGYTF
TRBV2	NA	TRBJ1-6	TRBD1	TGTGCCAGCAGCCTAACGACAGGGGATAATTCACCCCTCCACTTT	CASSLTTGDNSPLHF
TRBV6-5	NA	TRBJ2-5	TRBD1	TGTGCCAGCAGTTACTACTTGGGACAGGGCGGTGAGACCCAGTACTTC	CASSYYLGQGGETQYF
TRBV7-2	NA	TRBJ2-5	NA	TGTGCCAGCAGCTTGAAGGAGACCCAGTACTTC	CASSLKETQYF
TRBV7-9	once	TRBJ2-3	TRBD2	TGTGCCAGCAGCTTAGACCTTAGCGGGGGCCTCACAGATACGCAGTATTTT	CASSLDLSGGLTDTQYF
TRBV7-6	NA	TRBJ1-5	NA	TGTGCCAGCAGCTTAGAGGTGGGACAGCCCCAGCATTTT	CASSLEVGQPQHF
TRBV7-9	few	TRBJ2-1	NA	TGTGCCAGCAGCTTTGGCCTAGAGAGTGAGCAGTTCTTC	CASSFGLESEQFF
TRBV10-3	NA	TRBJ2-1	TRBD1	TGTGCCATCAGTGAAGGACAGGGGGCCCCTCCGTCGCAGTTCTTC	CAISEGQGAPPSQFF
TRBV4-1	medium-sized	TRBJ2-1	TRBD2	TGCGCCAGCAGCCAAGATCCGGGACTAGCGGGGGGGCGAGGAGAGCAGTTCTTC	CASSQDPGLAGGRGEQFF
TRBV4-2	NA	TRBJ1-1	TRBD1	TGTGCCAGCAGCCTTGCGGGACAGGGGACAACTGAAGCTTTCTTT	CASSLAGQGTTEAFF
TRBV6-1	NA	TRBJ2-3	TRBD1	TGTGCCACTCGGACAGGGAGCACAGATACGCAGTATTTT	CATRTGSTDTQYF
TRBV7-2	NA	TRBJ2-7	NA	TGTGCCAGCAGCTTATCTCTGCAGGGGGGCTACGAGCAGTACTTC	CASSLSLQGGYEQYF